This T cell receptor (beta chain) derives from a study of beta chain features in type 1 diabetes. Study-wide context: Patients looked much like healthy donors when it came to age, gender and cell yields. There were 95 million to 110 million sorted cells examined across all samples. Broader study findings: The cDNA sequencing approach could over-represent high-TCR-expressing cells. Among patients with Type 1 diabetes, TCRB CDR3s were moderately but significantly shorter in every one of the four CD4+ subsets.

Notes on this clone: The antigen is not known.

Expressed TCRB transcripts were sequenced, since all the RNA that had been isolated was reverse transcribed. Profiling relied on immunoSEQ multiplex PCR, and the TCRdb table lists in-frame clones only, not all of them. The table records 600,000 to 700,000 clones, roughly 12% of them present only once. Central memory, naive, regulatory and stem cell-like memory CD4+ cells were sorted by CD45RO/CCR7/CD25/CD127/CD95/CD27. Germline V CDR1 and CDR2: GTSNPN, SVGIG (reference sequence). The V end was cut by 4 bases, the J end by 5 bases, with 17 bases between. This CDR3 region has 14 residues. This sequence joins TRBV30 and TRBJ1-2; TRBD1 is a possible D gene (5 bases). The clonotype originates from a man aged 25-45 years with type 1 diabetes. Sequenced sample: naive CD4+ T cells from blood. CDR3 in amino acids: CAWNLIRGEYGYTF. CDR3 DNA sequence: TGTGCCTGGAATCTCATCCGGGGCGAGTATGGCTACACCTTC.